The 2 T cell receptor beta chains given below trace back to one sample, sequenced in a study of OX40 agonist ivuxolimab in advanced cancers. Libraries were prepared by immunoSEQ multiplex PCR; TCRdb keeps only in-frame clonotypes and omits some of them. Among around 60,000 clones listed, under 85% were seen once. The sequenced sample was CD4+ or CD8+ T cells sorted from blood, obtained in a trial of the OX40 agonist ivuxolimab. Receptors originate from an adult with an advanced solid tumor such as melanoma, head and neck, liver or kidney cancer.

The V and J genes are TRBV7-2 and TRBJ1-4, with D uncertain. CDR3 size: 16 residues. V gave up 3 bases and J gave up 2 bases, with 13 bases separating them. Looked up from germline, CDR1 is SGHTA and CDR2 is FQGNSA. CDR3 in DNA: TGTGCCAGCAGCTTTGATCGAGGGAGGACTAATGAAAAACTGTTTTTT. Encoded protein: CASSFDRGRTNEKLFF.

The gene calls are TRBV5-1 and TRBJ2-1; 12 bases are a match to TRBD2. CDR1 and CDR2 from the germline V gene are SGHRS and YFSETQ. The V gene end was trimmed by 4 bases and the J gene end by 7 bases; junction bases not matched to a gene: 9. The CDR3 contains 16 residues. The CDR3: CASSPRTSGVGNEQFF. The CDR3 nucleotides are TGCGCCAGCAGCCCCCGGACTAGCGGGGTGGGGAATGAGCAGTTCTTC.